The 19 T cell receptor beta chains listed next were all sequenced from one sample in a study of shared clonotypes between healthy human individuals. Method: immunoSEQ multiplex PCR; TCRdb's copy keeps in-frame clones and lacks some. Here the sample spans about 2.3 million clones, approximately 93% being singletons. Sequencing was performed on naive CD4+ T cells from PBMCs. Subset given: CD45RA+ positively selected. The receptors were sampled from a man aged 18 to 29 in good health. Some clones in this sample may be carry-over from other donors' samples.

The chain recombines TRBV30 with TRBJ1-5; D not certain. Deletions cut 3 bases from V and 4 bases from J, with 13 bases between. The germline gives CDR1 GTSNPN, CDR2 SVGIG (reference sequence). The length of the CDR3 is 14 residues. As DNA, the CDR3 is TGTGCCTGGAGCCACAAGGCTGGAAATCAGCCCCAGCATTTT. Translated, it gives CAWSHKAGNQPQHF.

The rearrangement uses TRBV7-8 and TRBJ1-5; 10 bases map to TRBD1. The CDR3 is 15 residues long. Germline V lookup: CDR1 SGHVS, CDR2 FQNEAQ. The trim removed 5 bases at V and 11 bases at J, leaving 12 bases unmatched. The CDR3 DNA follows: TGTGCCAGCAGCCTTCTGGACAGGGGGGAATCAGCCCAGCATTTT. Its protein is CASSLLDRGESAQHF.

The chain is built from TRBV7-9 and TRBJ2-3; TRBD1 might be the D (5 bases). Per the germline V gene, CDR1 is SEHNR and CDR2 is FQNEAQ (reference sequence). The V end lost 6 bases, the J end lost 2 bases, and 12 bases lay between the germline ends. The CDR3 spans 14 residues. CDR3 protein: CASSDSAHTDTQYF. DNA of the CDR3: TGTGCCAGCAGTGACAGCGCCCACACAGATACGCAGTATTTT.

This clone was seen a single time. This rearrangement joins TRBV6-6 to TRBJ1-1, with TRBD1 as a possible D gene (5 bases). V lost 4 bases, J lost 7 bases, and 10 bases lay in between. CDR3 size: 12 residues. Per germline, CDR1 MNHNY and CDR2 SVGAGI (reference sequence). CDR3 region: CASSSGAREAFF. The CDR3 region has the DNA TGTGCCAGCAGTTCCGGGGCCCGTGAAGCTTTCTTT.

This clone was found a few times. CDR3 DNA: TGTGCCAGCAGTCCCCTCGGGAGAAATGAAAAACTGTTTTTT. It codes for CASSPLGRNEKLFF. The genes are TRBV6-5 and TRBJ1-4; D unclear. Germline assignment: CDR1 MNHEY and CDR2 SVGAGI. There are 14 residues in the CDR3. The V end was cut by 5 bases, the J end by 5 bases, with 12 bases between.

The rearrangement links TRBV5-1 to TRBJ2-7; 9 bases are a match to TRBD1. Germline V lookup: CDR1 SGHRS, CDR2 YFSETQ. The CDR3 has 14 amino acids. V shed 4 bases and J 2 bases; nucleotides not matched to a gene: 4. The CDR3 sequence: CASSGGTGTYEQYF. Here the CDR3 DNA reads TGCGCCAGCAGCGGGGGGACAGGGACCTACGAGCAGTACTTC.

The CDR3 coding sequence is TGCGCCAGCAGCCCCCTAACGATGAACACTGAAGCTTTCTTT. As protein: CASSPLTMNTEAFF. The chain combines TRBV5-1 with TRBJ1-1; D gene unclear. Looked up from germline, CDR1 is SGHRS and CDR2 is YFSETQ. The CDR3 runs 14 residues. Trimming stripped 4 bases from V and 0 bases from J, with 10 bases between.

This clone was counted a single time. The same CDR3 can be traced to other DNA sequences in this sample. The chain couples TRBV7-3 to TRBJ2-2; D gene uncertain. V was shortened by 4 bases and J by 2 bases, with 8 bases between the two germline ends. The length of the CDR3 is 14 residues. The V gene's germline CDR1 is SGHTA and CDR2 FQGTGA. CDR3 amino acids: CASSSGPNTGELFF. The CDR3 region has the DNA TGTGCCAGCAGCTCCGGACCCAACACCGGGGAGCTGTTTTTT.

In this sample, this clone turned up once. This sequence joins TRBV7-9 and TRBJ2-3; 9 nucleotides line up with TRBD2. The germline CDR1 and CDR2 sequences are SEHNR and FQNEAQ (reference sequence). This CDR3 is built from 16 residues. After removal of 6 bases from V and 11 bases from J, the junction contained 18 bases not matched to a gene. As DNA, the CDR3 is TGTGCCAGCAGACCAGGGCCGGGACTAGCCACAGATTGGCAGTATTTT. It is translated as CASRPGPGLATDWQYF.

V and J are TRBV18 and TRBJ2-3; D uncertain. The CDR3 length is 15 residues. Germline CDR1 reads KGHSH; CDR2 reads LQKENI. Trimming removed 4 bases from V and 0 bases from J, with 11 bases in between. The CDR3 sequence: CASSLMGGSTDTQYF. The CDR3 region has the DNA TGTGCCAGCTCACTCATGGGCGGTAGCACAGATACGCAGTATTTT. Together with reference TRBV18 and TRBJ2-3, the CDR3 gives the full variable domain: NAGVMQNPRHLVRRRGQEARLRCSPMKGHSHVYWYRQLPEEGLKFMVYLQKENIIDESGMPKERFSAEFPKEGPSILRIQQVVRGDSAAYFCASSLMGGSTDTQYFGPGTRLTVL.

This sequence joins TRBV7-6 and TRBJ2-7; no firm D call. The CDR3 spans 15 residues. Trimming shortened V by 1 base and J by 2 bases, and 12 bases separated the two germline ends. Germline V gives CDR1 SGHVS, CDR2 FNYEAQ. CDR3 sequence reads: CASSLDPDSTYEQYF. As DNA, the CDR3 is TGTGCCAGCAGCTTAGATCCCGACTCAACCTACGAGCAGTACTTC.

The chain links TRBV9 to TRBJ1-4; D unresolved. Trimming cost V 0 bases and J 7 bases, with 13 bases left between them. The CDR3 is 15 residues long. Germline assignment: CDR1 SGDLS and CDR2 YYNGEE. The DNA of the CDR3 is TGTGCCAGCAGCGTAGATAAGGGAATTTCTGAAAAACTGTTTTTT. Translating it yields CASSVDKGISEKLFF.

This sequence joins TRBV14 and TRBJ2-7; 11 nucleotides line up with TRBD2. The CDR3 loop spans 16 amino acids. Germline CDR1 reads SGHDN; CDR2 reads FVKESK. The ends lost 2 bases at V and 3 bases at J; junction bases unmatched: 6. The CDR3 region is CASSQSGTSGYYEQYF. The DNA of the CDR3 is TGTGCCAGCAGCCAAAGTGGGACTAGCGGATACTACGAGCAGTACTTC.

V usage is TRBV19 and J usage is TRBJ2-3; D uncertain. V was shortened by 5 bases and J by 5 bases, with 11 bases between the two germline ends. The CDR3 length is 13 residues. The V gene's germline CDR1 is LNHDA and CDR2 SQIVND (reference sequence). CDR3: CASSFASGDTQYF. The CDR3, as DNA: TGTGCCAGTAGTTTCGCTAGTGGAGATACGCAGTATTTT. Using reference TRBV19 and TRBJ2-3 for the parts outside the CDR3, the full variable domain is DGGITQSPKYLFRKEGQNVTLSCEQNLNHDAMYWYRQDPGQGLRLIYYSQIVNDFQKGDIAEGYSVSREKKESFPLTVTSAQKNPTAFYLCASSFASGDTQYFGPGTRLTVL.

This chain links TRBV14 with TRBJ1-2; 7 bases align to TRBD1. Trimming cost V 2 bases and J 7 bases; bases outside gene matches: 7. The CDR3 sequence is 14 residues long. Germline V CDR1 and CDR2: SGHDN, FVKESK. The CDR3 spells CASSQQTGPFGYTF. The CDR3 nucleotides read TGTGCCAGCAGCCAACAGACAGGGCCGTTTGGCTACACCTTC.

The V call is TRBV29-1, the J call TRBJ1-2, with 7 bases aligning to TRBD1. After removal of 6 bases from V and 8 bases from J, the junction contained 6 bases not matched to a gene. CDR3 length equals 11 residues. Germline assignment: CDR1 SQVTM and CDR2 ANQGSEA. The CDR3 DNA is TGCAGCGTCAGCACAGGGGCCGGCTACACCTTC. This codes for CSVSTGAGYTF.

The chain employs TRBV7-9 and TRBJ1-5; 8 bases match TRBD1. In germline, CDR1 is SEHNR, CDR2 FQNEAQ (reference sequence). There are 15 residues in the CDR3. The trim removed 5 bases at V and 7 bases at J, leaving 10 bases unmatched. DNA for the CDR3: TGTGCCAGCAGCCAAGGGGCAGGGGGCGAACAGCCCCAGCATTTT. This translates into CASSQGAGGEQPQHF. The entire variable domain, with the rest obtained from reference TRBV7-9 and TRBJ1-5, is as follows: DTGVSQNPRHKITKRGQNVTFRCDPISEHNRLYWYRQTLGQGPEFLTYFQNEAQLEKSRLLSDRFSAERPKGSFSTLEIQRTEQGDSAMYLCASSQGAGGEQPQHFGDGTRLSIL.

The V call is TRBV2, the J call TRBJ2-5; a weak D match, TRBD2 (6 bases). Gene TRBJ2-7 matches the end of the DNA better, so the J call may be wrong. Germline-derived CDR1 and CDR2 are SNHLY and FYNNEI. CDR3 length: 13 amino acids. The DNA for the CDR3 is TGTGCCAGCAGGGTAGGACTACAGAACGAGCAGTACTTC. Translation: CASRVGLQNEQYF.

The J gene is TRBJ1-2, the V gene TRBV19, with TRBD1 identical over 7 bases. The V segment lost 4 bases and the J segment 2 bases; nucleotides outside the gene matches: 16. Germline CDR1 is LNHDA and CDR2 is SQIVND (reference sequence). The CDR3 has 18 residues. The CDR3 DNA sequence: TGTGCCAGTAGTAAGACACTAGAAGGACAGGCCGGGAACTATGGCTACACCTTC. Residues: CASSKTLEGQAGNYGYTF.